This entry describes one TCR beta chain. The trim removed 1 base at V and 4 bases at J, leaving 7 bases unmatched. The CDR3 covers 16 residues. The germline gives CDR1 SGHVS, CDR2 FNYEAQ. Per the authors' pipeline: Using reference gene primer amplification, nucleated cell counts were estimated. The data were produced by immunoSEQ multiplex PCR, yet TCRdb's version contains in-frame clones alone and is incomplete. V, J and clone size were drawn from that table, and D and trimming were deduced from the DNA. This table holds a few hundred thousand clones, 65% to 90% found once. These data are taken from a study of blood T cell repertoires in COVID-19. The wider study: PBMCs, B-cell-depleted T cells, or T cells provided the cDNA or gDNA that made up the material.

The chain uses TRBV7-6 and TRBJ2-3; the match to TRBD1 covers 8 bases. The source of this sequence is a man aged 50 to 60 with active or convalescent COVID-19. Sequences were obtained from peripheral blood. CDR3 region: CASSLGTRGLADTQYF. The DNA for the CDR3 is TGTGCCAGCAGCTTAGGGACCAGGGGGCTCGCAGATACGCAGTATTTT. The full variable domain, its missing parts supplied by reference TRBV7-6 and TRBJ2-3, is GAGVSQSPRYKVTKRGQDVALRCDPISGHVSLYWYRQALGQGPEFLTYFNYEAQQDKSGLPNDRFSAERPEGSISTLTIQRTEQRDSAMYRCASSLGTRGLADTQYFGPGTRLTVL.